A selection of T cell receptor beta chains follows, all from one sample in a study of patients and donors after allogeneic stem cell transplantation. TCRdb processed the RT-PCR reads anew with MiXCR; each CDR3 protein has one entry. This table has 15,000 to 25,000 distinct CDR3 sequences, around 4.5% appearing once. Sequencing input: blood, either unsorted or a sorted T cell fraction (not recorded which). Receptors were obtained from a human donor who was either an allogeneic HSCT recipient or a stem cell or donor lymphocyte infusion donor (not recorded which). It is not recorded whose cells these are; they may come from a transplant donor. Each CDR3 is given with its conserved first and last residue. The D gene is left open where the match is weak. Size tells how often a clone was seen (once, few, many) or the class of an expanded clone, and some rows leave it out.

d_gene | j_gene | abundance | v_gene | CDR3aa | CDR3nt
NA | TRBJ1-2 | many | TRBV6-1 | CASTSGDTYGYTF | TGTGCCAGCACCTCTGGGGACACTTATGGCTACACCTTC
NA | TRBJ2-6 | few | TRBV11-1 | CASSPIPGKVSGANVLTF | TGTGCCAGCAGCCCCATCCCGGGCAAGGTTTCTGGGGCCAACGTCCTGACTTTC
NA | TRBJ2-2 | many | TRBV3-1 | CASSQLGENTGELFF | TGTGCCAGCAGCCAATTAGGAGAGAACACCGGGGAGCTGTTTTTT
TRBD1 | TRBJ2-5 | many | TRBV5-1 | CASSSGQGLLETQYF | TGCGCCAGCAGCTCGGGACAGGGGCTTTTGGAGACCCAGTACTTC
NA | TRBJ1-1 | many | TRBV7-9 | CASSLRIRGVAFF | TGTGCCAGCAGCTTAAGGATCAGGGGAGTTGCTTTCTTT
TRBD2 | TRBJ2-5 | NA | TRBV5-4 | CASSARLAGGETQYF | TGTGCCAGCAGCGCCCGACTAGCGGGAGGAGAGACCCAGTACTTC
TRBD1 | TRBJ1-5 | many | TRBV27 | CASSLSPPRGGQPQHF | TGTGCCAGCAGTTTATCGCCCCCCAGGGGGGGTCAGCCCCAGCATTTT
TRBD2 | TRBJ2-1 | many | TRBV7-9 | CASKRGGEQFF | TGTGCCAGCAAGCGGGGGGGAGAGCAGTTCTTC
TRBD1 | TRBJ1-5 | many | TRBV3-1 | CASSQRPTGNQPQHF | TGTGCCAGCAGCCAACGCCCGACAGGGAATCAGCCCCAGCATTTT
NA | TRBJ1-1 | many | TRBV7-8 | CASSLDGIEAFF | TGTGCCAGCAGCTTAGACGGGATTGAAGCTTTCTTT
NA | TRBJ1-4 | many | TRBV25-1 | CASSPRRGINEKLFF | TGTGCCAGCAGTCCTCGACGGGGGATTAATGAAAAACTGTTTTTT
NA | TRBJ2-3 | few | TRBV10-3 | CAISARVSGGEMYTQYF | TGTGCCATCAGCGCTCGGGTCAGCGGCGGAGAAATGTATACGCAGTATTTT
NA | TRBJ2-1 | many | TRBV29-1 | CSVEDGLLGGEQFF | TGCAGCGTTGAAGATGGACTATTGGGGGGTGAGCAGTTCTTC
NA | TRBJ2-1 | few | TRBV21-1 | CASSKTQGIYNEQFF | TGTGCCAGCAGCAAAACACAGGGCATATACAATGAGCAGTTCTTC
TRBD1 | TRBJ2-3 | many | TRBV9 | CASSAGGPGTDTQYF | TGTGCCAGCAGCGCAGGGGGCCCCGGCACAGATACGCAGTATTTT
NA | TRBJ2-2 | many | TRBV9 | CASSVEATGELFF | TGTGCCAGCAGCGTAGAGGCCACCGGGGAGCTGTTTTTT
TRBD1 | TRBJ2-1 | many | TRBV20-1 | CSATGESSYNEQFF | TGCAGTGCCACAGGGGAGAGCTCCTACAATGAGCAGTTCTTC
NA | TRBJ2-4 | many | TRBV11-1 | CASSFGYRQGGPKNIQYF | TGTGCCAGCAGCTTCGGATACCGGCAGGGCGGTCCCAAAAACATTCAGTACTTC
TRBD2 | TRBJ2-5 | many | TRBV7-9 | CASTPGLAGGTQYF | TGTGCCAGCACCCCGGGACTAGCGGGCGGGACCCAGTACTTC
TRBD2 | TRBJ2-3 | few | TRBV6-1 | CASTPRGGGLTDTQYF | TGTGCCAGCACCCCGCGGGGCGGGGGACTCACAGATACGCAGTATTTT
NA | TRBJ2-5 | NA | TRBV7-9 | CASSLVGGTGWETQYF | TGTGCCAGCAGCTTAGTAGGGGGAACAGGGTGGGAGACCCAGTACTTC
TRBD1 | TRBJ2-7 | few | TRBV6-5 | CASSYLRTGSYEQYF | TGTGCCAGCAGTTACCTCCGGACAGGGTCCTACGAGCAGTACTTC
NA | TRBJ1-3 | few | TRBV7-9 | CASSLGTASSGNTIYF | TGTGCCAGCAGCTTAGGTACAGCGTCCTCTGGAAACACCATATATTTT
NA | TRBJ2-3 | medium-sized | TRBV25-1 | CASSDLGHTDTQYF | TGTGCCAGCAGTGATCTTGGCCACACAGATACGCAGTATTTT